These T cell receptor beta chains were read from a single sample in a study of blood T cell repertoires in COVID-19. Sequenced by immunoSEQ multiplex PCR; TCRdb stores in-frame clones only, minus some. The table has over 95,000 clones, 81% seen once. Sequencing used peripheral blood. The receptors shown here come from a human donor in a cohort sampled during active COVID-19. The CDR3 runs from the conserved cysteine through the conserved F or W. A D gene is named only where the DNA matches it firmly. Clone size is not always given. Where it is, it says once, few, many or a class for expanded clones.

j_gene,abundance,d_gene,v_gene,CDR3aa,CDR3nt
TRBJ2-2,many,TRBD2,TRBV27,CASSGLAGEPFLGELFF,TGTGCCAGCAGCGGACTAGCGGGGGAGCCTTTTCTCGGGGAGCTGTTTTTT
TRBJ2-2,NA,NA,TRBV7-6,CASSLVTRNTGELFF,TGTGCCAGCAGCTTAGTTACCAGGAACACCGGGGAGCTGTTTTTT
TRBJ1-5,NA,NA,TRBV19,CASSQDRYLDQPQHF,TGTGCCAGTAGTCAAGACAGGTACCTAGATCAGCCCCAGCATTTT
TRBJ2-5,once,TRBD2,TRBV14,CASSQGGLAGGTRETQYF,TGTGCCAGCAGCCAGGGTGGACTAGCGGGGGGGACACGAGAGACCCAGTACTTC
TRBJ1-4,NA,NA,TRBV12-3/TRBV12-4,CASSPLNEKLFF,TGTGCCAGCAGTCCCCTCAATGAAAAACTGTTTTTT
TRBJ2-7,NA,TRBD2,TRBV4-1,CASSRSTSGTGEQYF,TGCGCCAGCAGCCGATCGACTAGCGGGACGGGGGAGCAGTACTTC
TRBJ1-1,NA,NA,TRBV23-1,CASSQSSSADEAFF,TGCGCCAGCAGTCAATCTTCCAGCGCCGATGAAGCTTTCTTT
TRBJ1-1,few,NA,TRBV27,CASSKQGMNTEAFF,TGTGCCAGCAGCAAACAGGGTATGAACACTGAAGCTTTCTTT
TRBJ1-2,few,NA,TRBV11-3,CASNGPSSYGYTF,TGTGCCAGCAACGGTCCGTCTTCCTATGGCTACACCTTC
TRBJ1-2,NA,NA,TRBV13,CASSLGRTNYGYTF,TGTGCCAGCAGCTTAGGCAGAACCAACTATGGCTACACCTTC
TRBJ2-1,NA,NA,TRBV19,CASSREFFSSYNEQFF,TGTGCCAGTAGTAGAGAGTTTTTCAGCTCCTACAATGAGCAGTTCTTC
TRBJ2-1,NA,TRBD1,TRBV7-3,CASSSQTGGSEQFF,TGTGCCAGCAGCTCTCAGACAGGGGGGAGTGAGCAGTTCTTC
TRBJ2-2,NA,TRBD1,TRBV27,CASSFDRGNGELFF,TGTGCCAGCAGTTTTGACAGGGGAAACGGGGAGCTGTTTTTT
TRBJ1-3,NA,NA,TRBV4-1,CASSQDSFQGTGNTIYF,TGCGCCAGCAGCCAAGATTCTTTCCAGGGGACTGGAAACACCATATATTTT
TRBJ2-7,NA,TRBD2,TRBV6-2/TRBV6-3,CASSYASGGIYEQYF,TGTGCCAGCAGTTACGCTAGCGGGGGTATCTACGAGCAGTACTTC
TRBJ2-7,NA,TRBD2,TRBV7-2,CASSPGPSGPYEQYF,TGTGCCAGCAGCCCCGGGCCTAGCGGTCCCTACGAGCAGTACTTC
TRBJ2-7,NA,NA,TRBV3-1/TRBV3-2,CASSQDYFGGQYF,TGTGCCAGCAGCCAAGATTATTTCGGGGGGCAGTACTTC
TRBJ2-3,NA,TRBD2,TRBV5-1,CASSPRRGGTSMADTQYF,TGCGCCAGCAGCCCCCGTCGGGGGGGGACTAGCATGGCAGATACGCAGTATTTT
TRBJ2-7,NA,TRBD1,TRBV18,CASSPNTGGGEQYF,TGTGCCAGCTCACCCAATACAGGGGGCGGGGAGCAGTACTTC
TRBJ2-4,NA,TRBD2,TRBV6-2/TRBV6-3,CASSPGTSGGVAKNIQYF,TGTGCCAGCAGCCCTGGGACTAGCGGGGGAGTAGCCAAAAACATTCAGTACTTC
TRBJ1-2,NA,NA,TRBV10-3,CAISGEPYGYTF,TGTGCCATCAGTGGGGAGCCCTATGGCTACACCTTC
TRBJ2-7,NA,NA,TRBV30,CAWSIRATGPQYF,TGTGCCTGGAGTATCCGTGCCACTGGGCCGCAGTACTTC
TRBJ2-2,NA,TRBD2,TRBV5-1,CASSLRGGATNTGELFF,TGCGCCAGCAGCTTGCGGGGAGGGGCAACGAACACCGGGGAGCTGTTTTTT
TRBJ1-4,NA,NA,TRBV30,CASSAASGEKLFF,TGTGCCTCATCTGCCGCGTCCGGGGAAAAACTGTTTTTT
TRBJ1-1,NA,NA,TRBV7-2,CASSPPGVRNTEAFF,TGTGCCAGCAGCCCACCGGGGGTCAGAAACACTGAAGCTTTCTTT
TRBJ2-2,NA,NA,TRBV11-2,CASSSMTITGELFF,TGTGCCAGCAGCTCCATGACTATAACCGGGGAGCTGTTTTTT
TRBJ2-7,few,TRBD1,TRBV7-9,CASSLAGTGGYEQYF,TGTGCCAGCAGCTTAGCGGGGACAGGGGGCTACGAGCAGTACTTC
TRBJ1-2,NA,NA,TRBV20-1,CSASGATDNYGYTF,TGCAGTGCTAGTGGTGCCACAGATAACTATGGCTACACCTTC
TRBJ2-1,NA,TRBD2,TRBV4-2,CASSHQLGLAGADEQFF,TGTGCCAGCAGCCATCAATTGGGACTAGCGGGAGCTGATGAGCAGTTCTTC
TRBJ1-6,few,NA,TRBV30,CAWSVAGGNSPLHF,TGTGCCTGGAGTGTAGCCGGGGGTAATTCACCCCTCCACTTT
TRBJ2-7,few,TRBD2,TRBV9,CASDRSGSGEQYF,TGTGCCAGCGACAGGAGCGGGAGTGGAGAGCAGTACTTC
TRBJ2-7,NA,TRBD2,TRBV7-8,CASSLPRTSRYEQYF,TGTGCCAGCAGCTTACCCCGGACTAGTAGGTACGAGCAGTACTTC
TRBJ2-7,NA,NA,TRBV19,CASMGSEGLSYEQYF,TGTGCCAGTATGGGGTCCGAGGGCCTCTCCTACGAGCAGTACTTC
TRBJ2-3,NA,NA,TRBV7-9,CASSSGTEGVLNTQYF,TGTGCCAGCAGCTCCGGGACGGAGGGAGTATTAAATACGCAGTATTTT
TRBJ1-3,few,NA,TRBV7-9,CASSLLGGRDTIYF,TGTGCCAGCAGCTTACTAGGAGGGAGGGACACCATATATTTT
TRBJ1-1,NA,NA,TRBV27,CASSSGDSTEAFF,TGTGCCAGCAGTTCAGGGGATTCCACTGAAGCTTTCTTT
TRBJ1-6,NA,TRBD1,TRBV4-3,CASSPERGTAKRDSPLHF,TGCGCCAGCAGCCCCGAACGGGGGACAGCCAAAAGGGATTCACCCCTCCACTTT
TRBJ2-3,NA,NA,TRBV7-2,CASSLSIGKDTQYF,TGTGCCAGCAGCTTAAGCATCGGGAAAGATACGCAGTATTTT
TRBJ2-2,NA,TRBD2,TRBV19,CASSTRGEATGELFF,TGTGCCAGTAGTACTCGGGGGGAAGCCACCGGGGAGCTGTTTTTT
TRBJ2-7,few,TRBD1,TRBV6-6,CASSSRTGVPPGQYF,TGTGCCAGCAGTTCAAGGACAGGGGTTCCCCCGGGGCAGTACTTC
TRBJ2-7,once,NA,TRBV18,CASSPTGSTNEQYF,TGTGCCAGCTCACCAACAGGGAGTACGAACGAGCAGTACTTC